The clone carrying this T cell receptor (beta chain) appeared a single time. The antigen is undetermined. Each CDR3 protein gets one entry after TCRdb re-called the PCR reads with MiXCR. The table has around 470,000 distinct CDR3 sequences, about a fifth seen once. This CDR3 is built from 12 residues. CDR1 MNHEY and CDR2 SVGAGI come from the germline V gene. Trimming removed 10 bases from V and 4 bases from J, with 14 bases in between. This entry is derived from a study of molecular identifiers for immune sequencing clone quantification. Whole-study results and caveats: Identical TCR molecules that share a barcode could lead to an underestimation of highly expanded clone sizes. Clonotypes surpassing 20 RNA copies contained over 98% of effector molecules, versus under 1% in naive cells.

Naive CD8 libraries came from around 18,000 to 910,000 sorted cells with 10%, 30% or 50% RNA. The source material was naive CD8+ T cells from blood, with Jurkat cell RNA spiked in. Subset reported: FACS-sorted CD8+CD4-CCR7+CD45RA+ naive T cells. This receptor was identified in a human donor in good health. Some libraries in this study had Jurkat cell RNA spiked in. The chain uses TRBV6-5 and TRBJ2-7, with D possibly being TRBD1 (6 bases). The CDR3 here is CATGQSIYEQYF. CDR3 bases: TGTGCCACAGGACAGAGCATATACGAGCAGTACTTC.